This record concerns one T cell receptor beta chain sequence. Antigen specificity is unknown. The sample originates from a study of cytomegalovirus exposure and HLA in healthy donors. Study-level points and caveats: In a later analysis, productive TCRs from donors in an Asian-associated ancestry cluster reportedly carried fewer N-insertions than the cohort mean.

The PCR was carried out with 60 Vbeta primers and 13 Jbeta primers. Here immunoSEQ multiplex PCR was the method, and the copy in TCRdb shows in-frame clones only, minus some. This sample has 150,000 to 200,000 clones, with about 79% found just once. The CDR3 is made up of 16 amino acids. V lost 4 bases and J lost 0; bases outside the gene matches: 9. Germline CDR1 and CDR2: MGHRA and YSYEKL. The chain combines TRBV4-1 with TRBJ2-7, with TRBD1 matching over 7 bases. Sequenced input: PBMCs. The TCR originated in a woman in her fifties or sixties in good health and CMV-seronegative. The CDR3 nucleotides read TGCGCCAGCAGCCCCGTCACAGGGGCCAGCTCCTACGAGCAGTACTTC. This encodes CASSPVTGASSYEQYF.